The 32 T cell receptor beta chains listed next were all sequenced from one sample in a study of blood T cell repertoires in COVID-19. Clones were sequenced by immunoSEQ multiplex PCR, and TCRdb holds only the in-frame ones, with some missing. The repertoire holds 150,000 to 200,000 clones, with approximately 91% as singletons. Sample: peripheral blood. These receptors all come from a man between 65 and 85 years old with active or convalescent COVID-19.

The V call is TRBV10-2, the J call TRBJ1-2, with 7 bases that match TRBD1. Trimming removed 2 bases from V and 4 bases from J; junction bases left unmatched: 10. The CDR3 is made up of 16 amino acids. The germline CDR1 and CDR2 sequences are WSHSY and SAAADI. The CDR3 sequence is CASSEKGDSLLYGYTF. The CDR3 DNA reads as TGCGCCAGCAGTGAGAAGGGGGACAGCTTACTCTATGGCTACACCTTC.

V and J are TRBV27 and TRBJ2-2, with D maybe TRBD1 (5 bases). The CDR3 is 15 residues long. From germline, CDR1 is MNHEY and CDR2 SMNVEV (reference sequence). Between the trimmed V and J ends, which lost 3 bases and 2 bases, there was a span of 10 bases. CDR3 residues: CASSLGQGNTGELFF. The CDR3 nucleotides read TGTGCCAGCAGTTTGGGGCAGGGAAACACCGGGGAGCTGTTTTTT.

The chain carries TRBV6-5 and TRBJ1-6; D is uncertain. V was pared by 6 bases and J by 5 bases, with 11 bases between. The germline CDR1 and CDR2 sequences are MNHEY and SVGAGI. This CDR3 region has 14 residues. The CDR3 DNA reads TGTGCCAGCAGGCTCAGCGGGAATAATTCACCCCTCCACTTT. This translates into CASRLSGNNSPLHF.

This clone is a singleton in its sample. The genes are TRBV5-1 and TRBJ2-3; 7 bases match TRBD1. CDR3 length: 14 amino acids. CDR1 is SGHRS and CDR2 is YFSETQ in the germline V gene. With 5 bases clipped from V and 0 bases from J, the junction kept 3 bases outside the gene matches. The CDR3 sequence: CASRTGSSTDTQYF. DNA of the CDR3: TGCGCCAGCAGGACAGGGTCTAGCACAGATACGCAGTATTTT.

This clone was observed once. This chain connects TRBV28 to TRBJ2-7; TRBD2 agrees at 8 bases. CDR1 MDHEN and CDR2 SYDVKM come from the germline V gene. The CDR3 has 13 residues. The J segment lost 4 bases and the V segment lost 4 bases, leaving 3 bases of the junction unmatched. CDR3 amino acids: CASSYTSGYEQYF. CDR3 nucleotides: TGTGCCAGCAGTTATACTAGCGGATACGAGCAGTACTTC.

The chain employs TRBV3-1 (or the pseudogene TRBV3-2) and TRBJ2-2; 9 bases match TRBD1. The V segment lost 0 bases and the J segment 4 bases; nucleotides outside the gene matches: 0. The germline V gene has CDR1 LGHDT and CDR2 YNNKEL (reference sequence). The CDR3 runs to 15 residues. CDR3 region: CASSQETGGTGELFF. As DNA, the CDR3 is TGTGCCAGCAGCCAAGAGACAGGGGGCACCGGGGAGCTGTTTTTT.

The V call is TRBV4-3, the J call TRBJ2-3, with TRBD2 identical over 7 bases. V was clipped by 3 bases and J by 2 bases; unmatched bases: 5. CDR1 LGHNA and CDR2 YSLEER come from the germline V gene. The CDR3 spans 15 residues. CDR3 coding DNA: TGCGCCAGCAGCCAGAGGACTAGGTCCACAGATACGCAGTATTTT. Amino acid sequence: CASSQRTRSTDTQYF.

V is TRBV18 and J is TRBJ1-2; D gene uncertain. The CDR3 contains 13 residues. From germline, CDR1 is KGHSH and CDR2 LQKENI. V shed 6 bases and J shed 4 bases, with 12 bases lying between them. The CDR3 sequence is CASSPDMSYGYTF. DNA for the CDR3: TGTGCCAGCTCCCCCGACATGAGCTATGGCTACACCTTC.

CDR3 residues: CASGQGTRNTEAFF. CDR3 sequence (DNA): TGCGCCAGCGGACAGGGCACAAGGAACACTGAAGCTTTCTTT. The chain couples TRBV5-1 to TRBJ1-1; 8 bases line up with TRBD1. The CDR3 sequence is 14 residues long. V dropped 7 bases and J dropped 1; count of bases not matched to a gene: 6. CDR1 and CDR2 from the germline V gene are SGHRS and YFSETQ.

The chain recombines TRBV30 with TRBJ2-1; D call uncertain. Trimming left V 0 bases short and J 8 bases short, with 5 bases between. Germline V gene lookup returns CDR1 GTSNPN and CDR2 SVGIG (reference sequence). This CDR3 is 11 amino acids long. The CDR3 sequence is CAWSVSYEQFF. The CDR3 DNA follows: TGTGCCTGGAGTGTATCTTATGAGCAGTTCTTC.

The chain combines TRBV5-1 with TRBJ2-6; D gene uncertain. The CDR3 covers 15 residues. V gave up 2 bases and J gave up 4 bases, with 10 bases separating them. CDR1 and CDR2 (germline): SGHRS, YFSETQ. CDR3 DNA: TGCGCCAGCAGCTTAAAGTGGCAGGGGGCCAACGTCCTGACTTTC. Amino acids: CASSLKWQGANVLTF.

This clone showed up just once. The CDR3 bases are TGTGCCAGCAGAGGACAGGGAGGAGAGACCCAGTACTTC. As protein: CASRGQGGETQYF. The gene calls are TRBV2 and TRBJ2-5, with 8 bases lining up with TRBD1. V dropped 6 bases and J dropped 4; count of bases not matched to a gene: 4. Germline values: CDR1 SNHLY, CDR2 FYNNEI. The CDR3 runs 13 residues.

The chain carries TRBV15 and TRBJ1-4, with TRBD1 as a possible D gene (6 bases). The CDR3 loop spans 15 amino acids. Germline-derived CDR1 and CDR2 are LNHNV and YYDKDF (reference sequence). The ends were cut back, 1 base at V and 4 bases at J, with 10 bases in the middle. CDR3 DNA: TGTGCCACCAGCAGAGCCGACAGGCGTAATGAAAAACTGTTTTTT. The encoded protein is CATSRADRRNEKLFF.

This chain connects TRBV18 to TRBJ2-3; 9 bases line up with TRBD1. The CDR3 is made up of 15 amino acids. Germline loops: CDR1 KGHSH, CDR2 LQKENI. V lost 5 bases and J lost 1; bases outside the gene matches: 4. The chain's CDR3 is CASSARQGGTDTQYF. DNA of the CDR3: TGTGCCAGCTCAGCCCGACAGGGGGGCACAGATACGCAGTATTTT. Complete variable domain (other parts from reference TRBV18 and TRBJ2-3): NAGVMQNPRHLVRRRGQEARLRCSPMKGHSHVYWYRQLPEEGLKFMVYLQKENIIDESGMPKERFSAEFPKEGPSILRIQQVVRGDSAAYFCASSARQGGTDTQYFGPGTRLTVL.

This sequence joins TRBV5-4 and TRBJ2-5, with D tentatively TRBD1 (6 bases). CDR1 SGHNT and CDR2 YYREEE come from the germline V gene (reference sequence). There are 14 residues in the CDR3. Trimming took 4 bases from V and 3 from J, leaving 13 bases between them. The CDR3: CASSATGSEETQYF. CDR3 DNA: TGTGCCAGCAGCGCAACAGGGTCGGAAGAGACCCAGTACTTC.

This rearrangement joins TRBV3-1 (or the pseudogene TRBV3-2) to TRBJ1-3; 8 nucleotides align to TRBD1. The germline V gene has CDR1 LGHDT and CDR2 YNNKEL (reference sequence). V was clipped by 0 bases and J by 8 bases; unmatched bases: 6. The CDR3 has 15 residues. The CDR3 region is CASSQDVSGGDTIYF. The CDR3 nucleotides are TGTGCCAGCAGCCAAGACGTGTCAGGGGGCGACACCATATATTTT.

The chain combines TRBV5-1 with TRBJ2-5, with a weak D call TRBD2 (6 bases). The V gene's germline CDR1 is SGHRS and CDR2 YFSETQ. The V end was cut by 6 bases, the J end by 5 bases, with 32 bases between. The CDR3 contains 19 residues. CDR3 residues: CASTFGGGSWGGTAETQYF. The CDR3 DNA sequence: TGCGCCAGCACCTTTGGAGGCGGTTCTTGGGGAGGAACGGCGGAGACCCAGTACTTC.

This clone occurred a few times. The chain uses TRBV4-1 and TRBJ2-2; possible D gene TRBD1, 5 bases. V shed 1 base and J shed 0 bases, with 21 bases lying between them. The CDR3 sequence is 20 residues long. Looked up from germline, CDR1 is MGHRA and CDR2 is YSYEKL. As DNA, the CDR3 is TGCGCCAGCAGCCAAGCTCAGGGCGAGTTGGGATACTCGAACACCGGGGAGCTGTTTTTT. Protein sequence: CASSQAQGELGYSNTGELFF.

This chain links TRBV29-1 with TRBJ2-3; D ambiguous. With 3 bases removed from V and 0 bases from J, the gap between germline ends came to 10 bases. CDR3 length equals 14 residues. The germline V gene encodes CDR1 SQVTM and CDR2 ANQGSEA. CDR3: CSVEGEASTDTQYF. The CDR3 region has the DNA TGCAGCGTTGAGGGTGAGGCTAGCACAGATACGCAGTATTTT.

The V and J genes are TRBV7-9 and TRBJ1-4; TRBD1 matches 8 bases. Germline CDR1 is SEHNR and CDR2 is FQNEAQ (reference sequence). The CDR3 sequence is 14 residues long. The junction had 3 bases not matched to a gene; V was cut back by 5 bases and J by 4 bases. The CDR3 region has the DNA TGTGCCAGCAGCCCACAGGGGGTTAATGAAAAACTGTTTTTT. Amino acids: CASSPQGVNEKLFF.

This rearrangement joins TRBV4-1 to TRBJ2-7, with 11 positions matching TRBD2. V was clipped by 3 bases and J by 1 base; unmatched bases: 2. The CDR3 covers 15 residues. Looked up from germline, CDR1 is MGHRA and CDR2 is YSYEKL. CDR3 DNA: TGCGCCAGCAGCCAGGCTAGCGGGAGGTCCTACGAGCAGTACTTC. Translating it yields CASSQASGRSYEQYF.

The rearrangement uses TRBV6-1 and TRBJ2-7; 7 nucleotides agree with TRBD1. After removal of 0 bases from V and 3 bases from J, the junction contained 8 bases not matched to a gene. Germline assignment: CDR1 MNHNS and CDR2 SASEGT. This CDR3 is built from 16 residues. The CDR3 nucleotides are TGTGCCAGCAGTGAAGCGCTAGGGACAGCTGGCTACGAGCAGTACTTC. As protein: CASSEALGTAGYEQYF.

The V and J genes are TRBV9 and TRBJ2-5; 7 bases fit TRBD2. Trimming took 0 bases from V and 2 from J; bases not matched to a gene: 4. The V gene's germline CDR1 is SGDLS and CDR2 YYNGEE. The CDR3 contains 15 residues. CDR3 DNA: TGTGCCAGCAGCGTAGGGGGAGGGCGTCAAGAGACCCAGTACTTC. Translated: CASSVGGGRQETQYF.

The chain uses TRBV27 and TRBJ2-7; D gene uncertain. The V gene lost 5 bases and the J gene lost 5 bases, with 7 bases spanning the gap. There are 11 residues in the CDR3. Germline loops: CDR1 MNHEY, CDR2 SMNVEV (reference sequence). This chain's CDR3 is CASSNLDEQYF. Written as DNA, the CDR3 is TGTGCCAGCAGTAATCTTGACGAGCAGTACTTC.

V and J are TRBV7-7 and TRBJ2-5; 8 nucleotides align to TRBD1. The CDR3 sequence is 15 residues long. CDR1 is SSHAT, CDR2 FNYEAQ, per germline (reference sequence). V shed 5 bases and J 5 bases; nucleotides not matched to a gene: 10. Here the CDR3 reads CASSARTGNYETQYF. Here the CDR3 DNA reads TGTGCCAGCAGCGCTCGGACAGGGAATTACGAGACCCAGTACTTC.

The chain has TRBV6-5 and TRBJ2-1; the D gene is possibly TRBD2 (6 bases). Deletions cut 8 bases from V and 9 bases from J, with 11 bases between. Germline assignment: CDR1 MNHEY and CDR2 SVGAGI. The CDR3 extends over 11 amino acids. CDR3 residues: CASFQGGEQFF. The DNA of the CDR3 is TGTGCCAGCTTCCAGGGAGGTGAGCAGTTCTTC.

The chain employs TRBV4-1 and TRBJ1-6; tentative D call: TRBD1 (5 bases). From germline, CDR1 is MGHRA and CDR2 YSYEKL. The CDR3 is 17 residues long. Trimming took off 0 bases at V and 9 bases at J, with 18 bases between the two ends. In DNA, the CDR3 is TGCGCCAGCAGCCAAGATTCGGGGGGGGTAGGTTCTTCACCCCTCCACTTT. Encoded protein: CASSQDSGGVGSSPLHF.

V gene TRBV5-4 combines with J gene TRBJ1-1; TRBD1 aligns across 8 bases. Germline V lookup: CDR1 SGHNT, CDR2 YYREEE (reference sequence). The V and J ends lost 4 bases and 0 bases, in that order; junction bases with no gene match: 5. The CDR3 extends over 15 amino acids. The CDR3 loop is CASSTNRGVNTEAFF. The CDR3 DNA reads TGTGCCAGCAGCACGAACAGGGGGGTGAACACTGAAGCTTTCTTT. The variable domain in full, completed from reference TRBV5-4 and TRBJ1-1, reads ETGVTQSPTHLIKTRGQQVTLRCSSQSGHNTVSWYQQALGQGPQFIFQYYREEENGRGNFPPRFSGLQFPNYSSELNVNALELDDSALYLCASSTNRGVNTEAFFGQGTRLTVV.

This chain links TRBV4-1 with TRBJ2-5; 7 bases map to TRBD1. V gave up 1 base and J gave up 5 bases; unmatched junction bases: 4. The germline gives CDR1 MGHRA, CDR2 YSYEKL. This CDR3 is 14 amino acids long. In nucleotides, the CDR3 is TGCGCCAGCAGCCAAGGACAGGGTTCGGAGACCCAGTACTTC. Translated: CASSQGQGSETQYF.

In this sample, this clone turned up once. The V call is TRBV10-3, the J call TRBJ2-1, with 7 positions matching TRBD1. This CDR3 contains 17 residues. Germline CDR1 ENHRY, CDR2 SYGVKD. Unmatched junction bases numbered 13, after V lost 5 bases and J lost 3 bases. The CDR3 nucleotides are TGTGCCATCAGTCCCCAACACGGGACAGACTTCTACAATGAGCAGTTCTTC. Amino acids: CAISPQHGTDFYNEQFF.

J is TRBJ1-5 and V is TRBV5-8, with D perhaps TRBD1 (6 bases). The V end was cut by 4 bases, the J end by 0 bases, with 11 bases between. Germline loops: CDR1 SGHTS, CDR2 YDEGEE. This CDR3 has 15 residues. The CDR3 coding sequence is TGTGCCAGCAGCCCAGGGACACATAGCAATCAGCCCCAGCATTTT. Protein sequence: CASSPGTHSNQPQHF.

This clone showed up just once. The genes are TRBV5-5 and TRBJ2-1, with 9 bases fitting TRBD1. Germline lookup yields CDR1 SGHKS and CDR2 YYEKEE (reference sequence). The CDR3 contains 14 residues. With 4 bases clipped from V and 9 bases from J, the junction kept 8 bases outside the gene matches. This CDR3 is CASSPWTGEGEQFF. The CDR3 region has the DNA TGTGCCAGCAGCCCCTGGACAGGGGAGGGTGAGCAGTTCTTC.